A selection of T cell receptor beta chains follows, all from one sample in a study of T-cell reconstitution after alpha-beta-depleted transplantation in children. TCRdb itself ran the PCR reads through MiXCR, one entry per CDR3 protein. This table holds hundreds of thousands of distinct CDR3 sequences, roughly 33% found once. Specimen: PBMCs from the stem cell graft donor, collected from the stem cell graft. The receptor set was obtained from a human donor who donated a stem cell graft to a child with aplastic anemia. Both conserved end residues are trimmed from each CDR3. Fields, in order: V gene, J gene, CDR3 protein.

>TRBV6-6|TRBJ1-2
ASNPSDSSGYT
>TRBV5-1|TRBJ2-3
ASSLRDTGRGTDTQY
>TRBV10-3|TRBJ2-7
AISESLDRVREQY
>TRBV13|TRBJ2-1
ASSQEGEYNEQF
>TRBV12-5|TRBJ2-3
ASAPSSGLAETAPRTDTQY
>TRBV12-3/TRBV12-4|TRBJ2-7
ASSFRLPARDTSSYEQY
>TRBV6-5|TRBJ2-7
ASSYYRGGGLSYEQY
>TRBV7-2|TRBJ2-3
ASSRFADTQY
>TRBV29-1|TRBJ2-5
SVAQGQETQY
>TRBV18|TRBJ2-5
ASSEGTGRQETQY
>TRBV12-3/TRBV12-4|TRBJ1-5
ASSVSGSNQPQH
>TRBV28|TRBJ2-5
ASSRTSGSSVETQY
>TRBV20-1|TRBJ2-5
SARASLGLAGIHQETQY
>TRBV12-3/TRBV12-4|TRBJ2-5
ASTTQGYLQETQY
>TRBV28|TRBJ2-5
ASSLQGQGETQY
>TRBV4-3|TRBJ1-5
ASSQDDRVHEPQH
>TRBV12-3/TRBV12-4|TRBJ1-2
ASKGVAYGYT
>TRBV29-1|TRBJ2-2
SVGIPGIPNTGELF
>TRBV29-1|TRBJ1-1
SVPRGQLMNTEAF
>TRBV19|TRBJ1-1
ASRRQIVANTEAF
>TRBV7-2|TRBJ2-5
ASSLGATPQY
>TRBV5-4|TRBJ2-7
ASSLRTSGRADTYEQY
>TRBV7-2|TRBJ1-1
ASSLNRGVGTEAF
>TRBV12-3/TRBV12-4|TRBJ1-1
ASSYGTGRLKDTEAF
>TRBV12-3/TRBV12-4|TRBJ1-1
ASSTLTWGNTEAF
>TRBV18|TRBJ1-1
ASSPEVLVGTEAF
>TRBV12-3/TRBV12-4|TRBJ1-1
ASSLWDRVGNDA
>TRBV11-1|TRBJ2-1
ASSLALSRDRGMNEQF
>TRBV11-2|TRBJ2-3
ASTGKRDRGLFTDTQY
>TRBV18|TRBJ1-5
ASSRGTGLHQPQH
>TRBV27|TRBJ2-2
ASTPGGEWNTGELF
>TRBV9|TRBJ2-3
ASSIRWEGRSDTQY
>TRBV5-5|TRBJ2-1
ASSLEDWGVVSNEQF
>TRBV7-7|TRBJ2-2
ASSRTHRTGELF
>TRBV12-3/TRBV12-4|TRBJ2-7
ASRAGRLNEQY
>TRBV29-1|TRBJ2-1
SVILLIANEQF
>TRBV4-2|TRBJ1-2
ASSPGREAGHPAYGYT
>TRBV29-1|TRBJ1-1
SVVDRGNTEAF
>TRBV7-7|TRBJ2-2
ASSLRRGHGGELF
>TRBV5-6|TRBJ2-3
ASSEENHRDARY
>TRBV6-1|TRBJ1-3
ASSTTLNSGNTIY
>TRBV29-1|TRBJ2-5
SVILSGGQETQY